Listed here are 7 T cell receptor beta chains from one sample, sequenced in a study of blood T cell repertoires in COVID-19. Using immunoSEQ multiplex PCR, the repertoire was profiled, and TCRdb retains in-frame clones only, with some absent. The sample lists about 390,000 clones; roughly 89% were seen once. Material for sequencing was PBMCs or T cells enriched from blood (not recorded which). These receptors all come from a woman between 50 and 59 years old who had recovered from COVID-19.

The chain has TRBV19 and TRBJ1-4; the D gene is possibly TRBD1 (5 bases). Trimming removed 3 bases at V and 0 bases at J, with 17 bases between. The V gene's germline CDR1 is LNHDA and CDR2 SQIVND (reference sequence). The CDR3 has 18 residues. CDR3 coding DNA: TGTGCCAGTAGTATCCCTTGGGGGGTACGTGCAACTAATGAAAAACTGTTTTTT. This gives the protein CASSIPWGVRATNEKLFF.

In this sample, this clone turned up once. CDR3 bases: TGTGCCTGGAGGGGACTTAATAGCTATGGCTACACCTTC. Protein product: CAWRGLNSYGYTF. The chain combines TRBV30 with TRBJ1-2; D might be TRBD1 (5 bases). V was cut by 3 bases and J by 4 bases, with 12 bases left in between. Germline V gene data show CDR1 as GTSNPN and CDR2 as SVGIG (reference sequence). The CDR3 covers 13 residues.

The chain is built from TRBV11-1 and TRBJ2-2; 9 nucleotides agree with TRBD1. Germline values: CDR1 SGHAT, CDR2 FQDESV (reference sequence). V lost 5 bases, J lost 5 bases, and 6 bases stayed unmatched. The CDR3 is made up of 15 amino acids. CDR3 nucleotide sequence: TGTGCCAGCAGCCGAAGGACAGGGGTTACCGGGGAGCTGTTTTTT. Translating gives CASSRRTGVTGELFF. Complete variable domain (other parts from reference TRBV11-1 and TRBJ2-2): EAEVAQSPRYKITEKSQAVAFWCDPISGHATLYWYRQILGQGPELLVQFQDESVVDDSQLPKDRFSAERLKGVDSTLKIQPAELGDSAMYLCASSRRTGVTGELFFGEGSRLTVL.

This clone was counted a single time. The chain has TRBV14 and TRBJ2-3, with D perhaps TRBD2 (6 bases). With 2 bases removed from V and 0 bases from J, the gap between germline ends came to 12 bases. Germline lookup yields CDR1 SGHDN and CDR2 FVKESK. The CDR3 has 16 amino acids. For the CDR3, the DNA is TGTGCCAGCAGCCAAATGCGGGGCAGAAGCACAGATACGCAGTATTTT. This gives the protein CASSQMRGRSTDTQYF. The complete variable domain, with remaining parts taken from reference TRBV14 and TRBJ2-3, reads EAGVTQFPSHSVIEKGQTVTLRCDPISGHDNLYWYRRVMGKEIKFLLHFVKESKQDESGMPNNRFLAERTGGTYSTLKVQPAELEDSGVYFCASSQMRGRSTDTQYFGPGTRLTVL.

This clone appeared a single time. This chain links TRBV19 with TRBJ1-1, with 8 bases identical to TRBD1. CDR1 LNHDA and CDR2 SQIVND come from the germline V gene (reference sequence). The CDR3 length is 18 residues. The ends lost 5 bases at V and 1 base at J; junction bases unmatched: 15. The CDR3 protein is CASSPVGQGSGQNTEAFF. The CDR3 DNA reads as TGTGCCAGTAGTCCGGTCGGACAGGGAAGCGGTCAGAACACTGAAGCTTTCTTT.

This clone was counted only a few times. The J gene is TRBJ2-7, the V gene TRBV30, with TRBD2 identical over 9 bases. The CDR3 has 14 amino acids. Trimming took 2 bases from V and 4 from J; bases not matched to a gene: 6. The germline CDR1 and CDR2 sequences are GTSNPN and SVGIG (reference sequence). The CDR3 DNA reads as TGTGCCTGGAGTCGAGCGGGGGGACCATACGAGCAGTACTTC. Its protein is CAWSRAGGPYEQYF.

V usage is TRBV2 and J usage is TRBJ2-7; 8 nucleotides align to TRBD2. With V trimmed by 4 bases and J by 3 bases, 5 bases remained unmatched. CDR3 length equals 14 residues. The V gene's germline CDR1 is SNHLY and CDR2 FYNNEI. Here the CDR3 DNA reads TGTGCCAGCAGTGGTGATAGCGGGGACTACGAGCAGTACTTC. This codes for CASSGDSGDYEQYF.